This T cell receptor beta chain was sequenced during a study of neurological immune-mediated disorders (dated by TCRdb to the late 2010s). Regarding the complete study: Peripheral blood TCR-beta repertoires from HTLV-I-associated myelopathy (HAM/TSP) patients, multiple sclerosis patients and healthy controls were compared by UMI-based sequencing. Alongside PBMC samples, the set of 80 to 130 TCR-beta libraries contained longitudinal samples, technical triplicates, and paired CD4+ and CD8+ T-cell subsets that had been sorted. Of the 70 or so subjects in the cohort, roughly 14 were HAM/TSP patients, about 34 were multiple sclerosis patients, and 20 were healthy controls. Overall results and qualifications from the work: TCR clonal expansion was highest in HAM/TSP patients and lowest in MS patients, with MS patients falling below even healthy controls. Expanded clones from different subjects shared no identical CDR3 amino acid sequences, which suggests that TCR-beta repertoires were private in all groups.

The CDR3 has 15 amino acids, counting the end cysteine and phenylalanine. The kept DNA is CDR3 alone, 45 bases in frame from the first base. Trimmed from V: 2 bases; trimmed from J: 0 bases; junction bases lacking a gene match: 2. CDR1 and CDR2 were assigned from the germline V gene as SGHTA and FQGNSA. Unsorted PBMC libraries were generated from 2 million PBMCs stored in RNAlater at -80 °C until RNA extraction. PBMCs were separated from peripheral blood using Ficoll-Hypaque density gradient centrifugation and then cryopreserved in liquid nitrogen. To synthesize cDNA, template-switch 5'RACE was performed with a primer carrying a 10-nucleotide random unique molecular identifier so that each TCR transcript was tagged. Every sequencing run yielded over 200 million TCR-beta sequences covering 15-18 subjects. The RNeasy kit was used for extraction of total RNA. The KAPA Real-time Library Amplification kit was used to amplify TCR-beta VDJ regions with primers targeting the TCR constant region and the 5'RACE anchor. A first PCR added sample indexes and Illumina adaptors, after which a second PCR increased the library yield. The roughly 650 bp TCR product was size-selected on a 2% E-gel SizeSelection system after Ampure bead purification. Before pooling, libraries had their quality checked on a Bioanalyzer, their concentration measured with Qubit, and their quantity determined with the Kapa Library Quantification kit. Libraries were sequenced paired-end 2 x 150 bp on an Illumina HiSeq 2500. To increase sequence diversity, roughly 24-32% phiX was spiked into each library pool. As for the original processing: The UMI-based MiGEC pipeline processed quality-filtered reads and removed over 90% of raw TCR sequences during error correction. VDJ genes were aligned to IMGT germline references, and clonotypes were defined by unique CDR3 amino acid sequence plus V-J genes. Clonal expansion, Shannon diversity and CDR3 relatedness (CalcPairwiseDistances, ClusterSamples) were evaluated with VDJtools, and phylogenetic trees were built with CLCbio workbench. A clone was classed as expanded if it had 8 or more unique UMIs, a cutoff based on coefficient-of-variation modelling across technical triplicates. TCRdb itself trimmed the public reads at Q25 with fastp, ran MiXCR and retained productive beta chains. CDR3 protein sequences are deduplicated, and each keeps its most common genes and DNA. The V and J calls and clone size are TCRdb's, not the authors'. For this sample the table gives 40,000 or so distinct CDR3 sequences, of which 13% to 15% were detected only once. More than 20% of the sample rests with the top ten.

This clonotype occurred many times. It lacks a known antigen. There are no base qualities to consult, and no much larger clone falls within one base. The chain was built from TRBV7-2 and TRBJ2-7, with 9 bases aligning to TRBD2. The sample taken for sequencing was PBMCs. This clonotype was obtained from a woman in her forties or fifties with HTLV-1-associated myelopathy (HAM/TSP). CDR3 protein: CASSLSGGSSYEQYF. The base sequence is TGTGCCAGCAGCTTAAGCGGGGGGAGCTCCTACGAGCAGTACTTC. Extended through the reference TRBV7-2 and TRBJ2-7 proteins, this CDR3 yields the full variable domain: GAGVSQSPSNKVTEKGKDVELRCDPISGHTALYWYRQSLGQGLEFLIYFQGNSAPDKSGLPSDRFSAERTGGSVSTLTIQRTQQEDSAVYLCASSLSGGSSYEQYFGPGTRLTVT.